A selection of T cell receptor beta chains follows, all from one sample in a study of response to subunit inactivated influenza vaccine. TCRdb redid the calling of the RT-PCR reads with MiXCR, one entry per CDR3 protein. The sample consists of under 200,000 distinct CDR3 sequences, about 10% of them appearing once. Sequencing was performed on CD8+ T cells sorted from PBMCs, taken roughly 24 months after vaccination. The receptors originated from a man aged 50-75 years who received an inactivated influenza vaccine. Each CDR3 is given with its conserved first and last residue. D genes are given only for firm matches. Where a row states a size, it is once, few, many or the class of an expanded clone; other rows omit it.

clone_size | j_call | v_call | d_call | cdr3_aa | cdr3_nt
few | TRBJ2-1 | TRBV30 | NA | CAWSGLGNEQFF | TGTGCCTGGAGTGGGCTGGGCAATGAGCAGTTCTTC
NA | TRBJ2-3 | TRBV9 | NA | CASSVGRSDTQYF | TGTGCCAGCAGCGTAGGACGGTCAGATACGCAGTATTTT
many | TRBJ2-3 | TRBV5-1 | NA | CASSKTSTDTQYF | TGCGCCAGCAGCAAAACCTCCACAGATACGCAGTATTTT
NA | TRBJ2-7 | TRBV12-3/TRBV12-4 | NA | CASSLGASTSEQYF | TGTGCCAGCAGTTTAGGCGCTTCTACGAGCGAGCAGTACTTC
many | TRBJ2-1 | TRBV2 | TRBD2 | CASSVPSGGAHEQFF | TGTGCCAGCAGTGTTCCTAGCGGGGGGGCCCATGAGCAGTTCTTC
many | TRBJ2-1 | TRBV20-1 | NA | CSAPWGGNYNEQFF | TGCAGTGCCCCATGGGGCGGAAACTACAATGAGCAGTTCTTC
few | TRBJ2-7 | TRBV6-5 | NA | CASSYSQGSSYEQYF | TGTGCCAGCAGTTACTCTCAGGGTTCGTCCTACGAGCAGTACTTC
NA | TRBJ2-7 | TRBV4-3 | NA | CASSQDSGRSYEQYF | TGCGCCAGCAGCCAAGATTCAGGCCGCTCCTACGAGCAGTACTTC
NA | TRBJ2-3 | TRBV11-1 | TRBD2 | CASSLAGLAGGKTSIQYF | TGTGCCAGCAGCTTAGCGGGGCTAGCGGGGGGGAAGACCTCCATCCAGTATTTT
many | TRBJ2-3 | TRBV9 | TRBD1 | CASRRTGGSTDTQYF | TGTGCCAGCAGACGGACAGGGGGAAGCACAGATACGCAGTATTTT
NA | TRBJ1-5 | TRBV5-6 | NA | CASSDGPVSPQHF | TGTGCCAGCAGCGATGGTCCGGTTTCGCCCCAGCATTTT
few | TRBJ2-7 | TRBV21-1 | NA | CASSKVISSYEQYF | TGTGCCAGCAGCAAAGTAATCAGCTCCTACGAGCAGTACTTC
few | TRBJ2-7 | TRBV12-3/TRBV12-4 | NA | CASRSGASYEQYF | TGTGCCAGCAGGTCCGGGGCTTCCTACGAGCAGTACTTC
NA | TRBJ2-1 | TRBV7-6 | NA | CASSLAAGRKNEQFF | TGTGCCAGCAGCTTAGCGGCAGGGAGGAAGAATGAGCAGTTCTTC
few | TRBJ2-2 | TRBV28 | NA | CASSPWNTGELFF | TGTGCCAGCAGTCCCTGGAACACCGGGGAGCTGTTTTTT
few | TRBJ1-2 | TRBV10-3 | NA | CAISESKQAYGYTF | TGTGCCATCAGTGAGTCGAAACAGGCCTATGGCTACACCTTC
NA | TRBJ2-7 | TRBV4-3 | TRBD2 | CASGPSGDSYEQYF | TGCGCCAGCGGTCCTAGCGGAGACTCCTACGAGCAGTACTTC
NA | TRBJ2-6 | TRBV28 | NA | CASRRTYLGANVLTF | TGTGCCAGCAGGCGGACCTATCTGGGGGCCAACGTCCTGACTTTC
many | TRBJ2-7 | TRBV29-1 | NA | CSARGSYEQYF | TGCAGCGCTCGGGGTTCATACGAGCAGTACTTC
NA | TRBJ2-5 | TRBV7-3 | TRBD2 | CASSPLAGDETQYF | TGTGCCAGCAGCCCTTTAGCGGGAGACGAGACCCAGTACTTC
few | TRBJ2-3 | TRBV7-9 | TRBD2 | CASSLGLQAWTSGRPSTDTQYF | TGTGCCAGCAGCTTAGGCCTACAGGCCTGGACTAGCGGGAGGCCAAGCACAGATACGCAGTATTTT
NA | TRBJ2-1 | TRBV29-1 | TRBD2 | CSVEGSGRGGEQFF | TGCAGCGTTGAAGGAAGCGGGAGGGGGGGTGAGCAGTTCTTC
few | TRBJ2-2 | TRBV28 | TRBD2 | CASSWTSGVTGELFF | TGTGCCAGCAGTTGGACTAGCGGGGTAACCGGGGAGCTGTTTTTT
few | TRBJ2-5 | TRBV7-6 | TRBD1 | CASSPSWTGLAQYF | TGTGCCAGCAGCCCCTCCTGGACAGGGTTGGCCCAGTACTTC
many | TRBJ2-3 | TRBV12-3/TRBV12-4 | TRBD2 | CASSAGVADTQYF | TGTGCCAGCTCGGCGGGGGTGGCAGATACGCAGTATTTT
NA | TRBJ2-7 | TRBV5-5 | NA | CASSFFGDGSYEQYF | TGTGCCAGCAGCTTCTTTGGGGACGGATCCTACGAGCAGTACTTC
NA | TRBJ2-7 | TRBV9 | NA | CASSASPTYEQYF | TGTGCCAGCAGCGCCTCCCCCACCTACGAGCAGTACTTC
NA | TRBJ2-1 | TRBV20-1 | TRBD1 | CSARDGQVPYNEQFF | TGCAGTGCTAGAGATGGACAGGTGCCTTACAATGAGCAGTTCTTC
NA | TRBJ2-3 | TRBV12-3/TRBV12-4 | NA | CASSLGRGQSGEYF | TGTGCCAGCAGCCTGGGGCGGGGGCAATCCGGGGAGTATTTT
NA | TRBJ2-1 | TRBV4-3 | TRBD2 | CASSALTSGTYNEQFF | TGCGCCAGCAGCGCCCTGACTAGCGGGACCTACAATGAGCAGTTCTTC
few | TRBJ1-2 | TRBV27 | NA | CASSLSGDGLYGYTF | TGTGCCAGCAGTTTATCGGGGGACGGACTTTATGGCTACACCTTC
many | TRBJ2-2 | TRBV5-1 | NA | CASSLPSVDGELFF | TGCGCCAGCAGCCTACCTAGCGTTGACGGGGAGCTGTTTTTT
NA | TRBJ2-3 | TRBV27 | NA | CASSWTETDTQYF | TGTGCCAGCAGTTGGACAGAAACAGATACGCAGTATTTT
NA | TRBJ1-5 | TRBV12-3/TRBV12-4 | TRBD1 | CASRLGQGGRPQHF | TGTGCCAGCAGATTGGGACAGGGTGGACGGCCCCAGCATTTT
NA | TRBJ2-7 | TRBV29-1 | NA | CSVAGGYRYEQYF | TGCAGCGTTGCCGGAGGGTATCGGTACGAGCAGTACTTC
few | TRBJ2-3 | TRBV5-4 | NA | CASSSETTDGGFYPDTQYF | TGTGCCAGCAGCTCAGAAACTACGGACGGTGGTTTTTACCCAGATACGCAGTATTTT
many | TRBJ2-5 | TRBV7-2 | TRBD1 | CASSPAPGGSLKTQYF | TGTGCCAGCAGCCCAGCTCCAGGGGGCTCGTTAAAGACCCAGTACTTC
many | TRBJ2-1 | TRBV10-3 | TRBD1 | CAISDLVVGQGHGEQFF | TGTGCCATCAGTGACCTTGTTGTGGGACAGGGGCATGGTGAGCAGTTCTTC
many | TRBJ2-7 | TRBV5-1 | NA | CASSLVYGYEQYF | TGCGCCAGCAGCTTGGTATATGGATACGAGCAGTACTTC
NA | TRBJ2-1 | TRBV11-2 | TRBD2 | CASSTFETSGSNAYNEQFF | TGTGCCAGCAGTACTTTTGAGACTAGCGGGAGCAACGCCTACAATGAGCAGTTCTTC
NA | TRBJ1-1 | TRBV12-3/TRBV12-4 | NA | CASTFPNTEAFF | TGTGCCAGCACTTTCCCGAACACTGAAGCTTTCTTT
many | TRBJ2-1 | TRBV6-5 | NA | CASSYDRYNEQFF | TGTGCCAGCAGTTACGACAGGTACAATGAGCAGTTCTTC
few | TRBJ2-7 | TRBV3-1 | NA | CASSQFLETSYEQYF | TGTGCCAGCAGCCAATTCTTAGAGACCTCTTACGAGCAGTACTTC
many | TRBJ2-1 | TRBV5-8 | NA | CASSFRAPLTGGQFF | TGTGCCAGCAGCTTCCGGGCCCCCCTCACCGGGGGGCAGTTCTTC
many | TRBJ2-2 | TRBV12-3/TRBV12-4 | NA | CASSWTTNTGELFF | TGTGCCAGCAGCTGGACTACGAACACCGGGGAGCTGTTTTTT
few | TRBJ2-3 | TRBV28 | NA | CASTSGNSHTDTQYF | TGTGCCAGCACTTCAGGGAATTCCCACACAGATACGCAGTATTTT
many | TRBJ2-3 | TRBV4-2 | TRBD2 | CASSQVPSGSTDTQYF | TGTGCCAGCAGCCAAGTGCCTAGCGGGAGCACAGATACGCAGTATTTT
NA | TRBJ2-7 | TRBV5-5 | NA | CASSLTPPGYEQYF | TGTGCCAGCAGCTTGACTCCCCCAGGCTACGAGCAGTACTTC
NA | TRBJ1-3 | TRBV10-3 | NA | CAISPGLGDLSGNTIYF | TGTGCCATCTCCCCCGGTCTGGGGGATTTGTCTGGAAACACCATATATTTT